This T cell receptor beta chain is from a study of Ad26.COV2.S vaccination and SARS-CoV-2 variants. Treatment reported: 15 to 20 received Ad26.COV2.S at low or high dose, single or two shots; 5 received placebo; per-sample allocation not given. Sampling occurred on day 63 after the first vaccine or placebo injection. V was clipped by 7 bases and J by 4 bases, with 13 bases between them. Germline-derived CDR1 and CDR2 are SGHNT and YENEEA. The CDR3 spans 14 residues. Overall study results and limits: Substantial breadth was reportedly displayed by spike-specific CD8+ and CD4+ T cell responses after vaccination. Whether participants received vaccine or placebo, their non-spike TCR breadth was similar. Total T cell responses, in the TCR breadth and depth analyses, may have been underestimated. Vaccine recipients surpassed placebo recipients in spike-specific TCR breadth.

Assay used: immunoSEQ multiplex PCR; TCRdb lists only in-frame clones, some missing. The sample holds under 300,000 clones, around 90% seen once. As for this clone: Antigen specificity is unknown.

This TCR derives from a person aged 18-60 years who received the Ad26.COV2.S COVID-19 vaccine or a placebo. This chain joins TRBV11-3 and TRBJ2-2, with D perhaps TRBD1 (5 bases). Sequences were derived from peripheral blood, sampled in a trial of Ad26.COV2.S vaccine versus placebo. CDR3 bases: TGTGCCAGCAAAGGAGACAGTCCCACCGGGGAGCTGTTTTTT. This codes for CASKGDSPTGELFF.